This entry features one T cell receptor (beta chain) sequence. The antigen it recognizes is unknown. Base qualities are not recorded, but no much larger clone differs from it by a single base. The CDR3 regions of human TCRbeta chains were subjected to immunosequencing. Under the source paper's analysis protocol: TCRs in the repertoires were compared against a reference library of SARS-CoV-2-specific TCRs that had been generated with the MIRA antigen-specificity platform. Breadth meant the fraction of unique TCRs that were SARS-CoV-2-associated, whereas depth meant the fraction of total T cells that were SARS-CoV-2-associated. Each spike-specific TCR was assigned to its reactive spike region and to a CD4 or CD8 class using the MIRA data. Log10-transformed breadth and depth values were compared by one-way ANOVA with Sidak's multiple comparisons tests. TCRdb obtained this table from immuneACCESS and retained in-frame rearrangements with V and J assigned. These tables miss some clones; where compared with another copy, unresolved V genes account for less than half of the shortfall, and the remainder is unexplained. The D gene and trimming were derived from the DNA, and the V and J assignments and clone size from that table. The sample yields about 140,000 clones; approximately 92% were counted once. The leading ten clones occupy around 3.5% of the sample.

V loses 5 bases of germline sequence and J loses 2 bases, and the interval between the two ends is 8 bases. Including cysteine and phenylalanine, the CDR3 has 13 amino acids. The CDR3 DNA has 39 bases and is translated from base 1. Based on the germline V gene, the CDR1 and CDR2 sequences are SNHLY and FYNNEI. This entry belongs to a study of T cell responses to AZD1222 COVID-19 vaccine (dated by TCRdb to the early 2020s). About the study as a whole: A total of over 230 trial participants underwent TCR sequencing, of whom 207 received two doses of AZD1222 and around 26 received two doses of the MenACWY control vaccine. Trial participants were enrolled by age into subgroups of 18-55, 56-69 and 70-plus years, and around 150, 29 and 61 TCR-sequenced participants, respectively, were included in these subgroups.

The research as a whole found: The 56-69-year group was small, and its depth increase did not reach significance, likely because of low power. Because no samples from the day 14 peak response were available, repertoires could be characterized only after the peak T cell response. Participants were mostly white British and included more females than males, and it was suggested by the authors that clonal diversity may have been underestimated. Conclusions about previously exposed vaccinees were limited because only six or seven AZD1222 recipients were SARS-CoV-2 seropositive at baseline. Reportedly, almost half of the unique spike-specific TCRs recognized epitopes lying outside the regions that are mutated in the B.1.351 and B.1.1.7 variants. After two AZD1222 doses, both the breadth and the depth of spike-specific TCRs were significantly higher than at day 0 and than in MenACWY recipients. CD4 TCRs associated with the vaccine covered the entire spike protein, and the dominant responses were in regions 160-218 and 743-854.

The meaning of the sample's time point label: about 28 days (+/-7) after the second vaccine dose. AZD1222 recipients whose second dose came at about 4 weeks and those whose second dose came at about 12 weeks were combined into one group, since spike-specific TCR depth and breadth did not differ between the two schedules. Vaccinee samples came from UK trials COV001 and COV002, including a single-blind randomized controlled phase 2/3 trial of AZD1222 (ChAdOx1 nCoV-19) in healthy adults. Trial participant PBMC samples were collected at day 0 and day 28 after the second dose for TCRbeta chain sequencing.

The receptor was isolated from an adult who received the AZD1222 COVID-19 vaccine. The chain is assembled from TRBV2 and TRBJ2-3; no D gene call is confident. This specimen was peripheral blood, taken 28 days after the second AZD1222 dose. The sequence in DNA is TGTGCCAGCAGTCTGGACCTCACAGATACGCAGTATTTT. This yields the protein CASSLDLTDTQYF.